The 2 T cell receptor beta chains below come from one sample, sequenced in a study of blood T cell repertoires in COVID-19. Produced via immunoSEQ multiplex PCR; TCRdb's table is partial and in-frame only. This table holds roughly 100,000 clones, roughly nine tenths found once. Material for sequencing was peripheral blood. These receptors were taken from a woman aged 60-70 years with acute or convalescent COVID-19.

The chain couples TRBV9 to TRBJ2-3; TRBD2 matches 10 bases. The CDR3 is 15 amino acids. Germline assignment: CDR1 SGDLS and CDR2 YYNGEE. The V and J ends lost 4 bases and 7 bases, in that order; junction bases with no gene match: 9. The CDR3 protein is CASSPRLAGENTQYF. The CDR3 region has the DNA TGTGCCAGCAGCCCGAGGCTAGCGGGAGAGAATACGCAGTATTTT.

This clone came up once. This sequence joins TRBV6-2 or TRBV6-3 and TRBJ2-2; possible D gene TRBD2, 6 bases. Trimming removed 4 bases from V and 3 bases from J, with 12 bases in between. There are 15 residues in the CDR3. Germline V lookup: CDR1 MNHEY, CDR2 SVGEGT. The CDR3 loop is CASSFAGLHTGELFF. The CDR3 DNA sequence: TGTGCCAGCAGTTTCGCTGGACTACACACCGGGGAGCTGTTTTTT.